The text below deals with one T cell receptor (beta chain). The table came from immunoSEQ multiplex PCR; TCRdb's copy has only in-frame clones and leaves some out. Seen here are about 75,000 clones, roughly nine tenths observed once, and the top ten hold over 0.7%. This entry is derived from a study of T cell changes during pregnancy in multiple sclerosis. In germline, CDR1 is SGHTA, CDR2 FQGNSA. This CDR3 region has 16 residues. Unmatched junction bases numbered 6, after V lost 2 bases and J lost 4 bases. The sequencing here drew on peripheral blood, taken in the first trimester of pregnancy. The receptor comes from a female donor in good health, enrolled as a control in a pregnancy study. J is TRBJ2-2 and V is TRBV7-2; 8 bases are a match to TRBD2. CDR3 DNA sequence: TGTGCCAGCAGCTTACGGAGCGGGGGTATCACCGGGGAGCTGTTTTTT. Translating gives CASSLRSGGITGELFF. Variable domain in full (rest from reference TRBV7-2 and TRBJ2-2): GAGVSQSPSNKVTEKGKDVELRCDPISGHTALYWYRQSLGQGLEFLIYFQGNSAPDKSGLPSDRFSAERTGGSVSTLTIQRTQQEDSAVYLCASSLRSGGITGELFFGEGSRLTVL.